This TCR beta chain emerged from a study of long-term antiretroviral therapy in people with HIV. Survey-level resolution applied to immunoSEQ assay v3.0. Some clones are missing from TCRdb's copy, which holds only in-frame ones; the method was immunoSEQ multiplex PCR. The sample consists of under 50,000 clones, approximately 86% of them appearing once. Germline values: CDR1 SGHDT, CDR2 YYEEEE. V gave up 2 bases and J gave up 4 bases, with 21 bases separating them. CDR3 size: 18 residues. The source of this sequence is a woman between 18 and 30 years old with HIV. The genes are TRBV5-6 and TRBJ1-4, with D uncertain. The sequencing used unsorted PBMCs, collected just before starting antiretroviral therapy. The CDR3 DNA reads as TGTGCCAGCAGCTTCTTGGAACCCAAAAGTGGTGGTAATGAAAAACTGTTTTTT. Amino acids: CASSFLEPKSGGNEKLFF.